This T cell receptor beta chain was recorded in a study of cytomegalovirus exposure and HLA in healthy donors (dated by TCRdb to about 2017). Study-wide context: In an earlier analysis of 450 to 750 of the donors, under 300 Gb of sequence data and approximately 120 million unique TCR beta sequences from 150 million to 200 million T cells were reported. Along with the approximately 620-subject first cohort, a separate validation cohort of over a hundred different subjects was used. An earlier analysis of 500 to 750 of the donors applied high-throughput TCR beta sequencing to assess whether each TCR beta V gene segment acted as functional or pseudogenic. Approximately 310 gigabases of sequencing data and around 90 million unique TCR sequences made up an early release that covered 640 HLA-typed donors. Using immunosequencing, the study profiled T cell repertoires from about 620 subjects and related those repertoires to cytomegalovirus serostatus. A later analysis re-analyzed previously published TCR beta repertoires from 550 to 700 donors and added high-resolution HLA genotyping to study TCR occurrence patterns. A handful of DR-DQ haplotypes were handled as single units for association and clustering because linkage in the cohort was strong. The study combined high-throughput TCR immunosequencing, statistical association of individual TCRs with disease status, and machine learning to predict cytomegalovirus infection status. Among roughly 400 genotyped donors of the cohort, an average of around 250,000 unique TCR beta nucleotide sequences was sequenced per donor, of which 15% to 20% were non-productive. In a later genetic analysis, genome-wide SNP genotypes for about 65% of the 666 donors were used, and that subset was treated as a discovery cohort. HLA typing included class I and class II loci at four-digit resolution. In the later analysis, no new phenotypic data were used to find candidate immune exposures; instead, reliance was placed on TCR beta sequences and their occurrence across donors. Among the roughly 400 genotyped donors, about 85% belonged to the genetic ancestry cluster associated with self-reported Caucasian donors. Donor age, sex, ethnicity and CMV serostatus were compiled together with the repertoire data. The study aimed to test whether cataloging public T cell receptors could reveal signatures of past pathogen exposure. The number of typed donors differed by locus: about 629-630 for A, B, C, DRB1 and DQB1; 500 to 550 for DQA1; approximately 600 for DPA1; and some 470 for DPB1. Every discovery cohort repertoire had been produced on one sequencing platform.

Libraries were prepared through the immunoSEQ multiplex PCR assay. For the multiplex PCR, a mixture combining 60 forward primers for TCR Vbeta segments and 13 reverse primers for TCR Jbeta segments was used. A multiplex PCR assay on genomic DNA amplified the CDR3 region of rearranged TCR beta genes. On the Illumina HiSeq System, the amplified TCR beta libraries were sequenced as 87-base-pair reads. In the source study's methods: Across the 666 repertoires, a later analysis counted approximately 83 million unique TCR beta chains, some 11 million of which were shared by at least two donors. Raw reads were error-corrected and collapsed into unique sequences by a nearest-neighbor algorithm in which closely related sequences were merged to remove PCR and sequencing errors. Alignment of CDR3 sequences to IMGT reference sequences was used to assign V, D and J gene segments. Each retained sequence needed at least a six-nucleotide match to both a V gene segment and a J gene segment. A rearrangement was called productive if the CDR3 had no stop codons and remained in frame with V and J, and every other rearrangement was called non-productive. Following IMGT convention, CDR3 was defined as the stretch from the second conserved V-encoded cysteine up to the conserved J-encoded phenylalanine. Sequences without an unambiguous match to a single V gene segment were excluded from the earlier analysis of about 600 of the donors. An earlier analysis of a few hundred of the donors called V segments functional above 56.7% productive rearrangements and segregating when the between-donor standard deviation exceeded 5%. A statistical classification framework was developed to diagnose cytomegalovirus status using the catalog of TCR beta chain sequences. In a later analysis, V and J genes were assigned by comparing TCR nucleotide sequences against IMGT/GENE-DB human TR gene sequences. A later analysis assigned CDR3 sequences and most-parsimonious VDJ recombination scenarios with the TCRdist pipeline. In a later analysis, each TCR beta chain was defined by its CDR3 amino acid sequence together with its V-gene family, and reads without a unique V-gene family were excluded. As a way to deal with suspected cross-contamination and a sequencing artifact, a later analysis dropped roughly 620 nucleotide sequences that were highly shared and had low generation probability. In a later analysis, a clonal expansion index was calculated for each public chain from normalized within-repertoire ranks of inferred template counts. In a later analysis, generation probabilities were computed using a VDJ recombination model fitted to out-of-frame rearrangements, and the results were checked against IGoR. In a later analysis, hypergeometric tests were used to score TCR-TCR, TCR-HLA and TCR-CMV co-occurrence, with a repertoire-size bias correction applied to TCR pairs. To estimate false discovery rates, a later analysis permuted the HLA or CMV assignments 20 times. In a later analysis, co-occurring TCRs were grouped with DBSCAN, and TCRdist sequence similarity was added when clustering was performed within HLA-allele-positive subsets. For co-occurrence clustering, repertoires with fewer than 30,000 or more than 120,000 public chains were excluded, along with several repertoires with anomalous nucleotide sharing. Here the immuneACCESS table is served through TCRdb, limited to in-frame sequences with V and J called. Missing clones are a known gap in these copies; in checked studies unresolved V genes cover under half, and the rest lacks a known reason. That table furnishes V, J and clone size, whereas the DNA furnished D and trimming. This sample holds roughly 150,000 clones; approximately 85% were observed only once. The ten most abundant clones make up approximately 1% of the sample.

Comments on this clone: There is no known antigen for this receptor. Within one base of it there is no much larger clone, and no base qualities were kept.

The cohort was made up of approximately 700 healthy bone marrow donors. Cohort members were all nominally healthy when sampled, although unrecorded immune exposures were likely present. The donor tested CMV seropositive, placing the donor among the roughly 300 seropositive members of the cohort. A peripheral blood sample was provided by each donor, and peripheral blood mononuclear cells were used for TCR beta sequencing. Genomic DNA extraction from the blood cell samples was performed with the Qiagen DNeasy Blood Extraction Kit. Overall study results and their limits: Roughly uniform sequencing depth across donors was assumed in presence/absence analyses, although this assumption may not hold. Because HLA typing was unavailable for some donors at each locus, only the typed subset was used in association tests. The sequencing pipeline was judged likely to have produced a cluster of highly shared sequence variants as a technical artifact. This cohort had only TCR beta chains sequenced, and the lack of alpha or paired-chain data limited which features could be detected. A further reported finding was that TCR beta sequences accurately predicted the HLA-A and HLA-B alleles for most subjects in the first cohort. V-gene and J-gene trimming of TCR beta chains was associated with a missense DCLRE1C variant in a later genetic analysis, and the association was replicated in an independent cohort. A later analysis associated about 18,000 TCR beta sequences with specific HLA alleles at a false discovery rate of 0.05. In both the original and validation cohorts, the classifier was reported to diagnose cytomegalovirus status with high specificity and sensitivity. An earlier analysis of several hundred of the donors showed that most TCR beta V segments appeared in productive rearrangements either about 90% or about 30% of the time, which broadly matched IMGT annotations. Assigning TCR associations to individual alleles was difficult when HLA alleles, especially DR and DQ, strongly co-occurred. In vitro tests confirmed that a few of the cytomegalovirus-associated TCR beta chains recognize cytomegalovirus antigens. Linkage disequilibrium might explain the correlated functional status among segregating V segments, but an unknown experimental factor could not be ruled out. Because counts were too low, seventeen rarely observed V segments, including chromosome 9 orphons, were left out of the earlier analysis of a few hundred of the donors. In the study, 150 to 200 TCR beta chains were listed as associated with cytomegalovirus. Immune exposure information for the cohort was limited to CMV serostatus. It was suggested by the authors that the approach could potentially be generalized to other disease states and immunological phenotypes. Compared with equally common non-associated chains, HLA-associated TCR beta chains in a later analysis were more clonally expanded and had lower generation probabilities. A later analysis reported that several top co-occurrence clusters appeared linked to parvovirus B19, influenza, CMV and Epstein-Barr virus. According to a later analysis, TCR association rates differed among HLA loci, with DRB1 alleles showing the most associated TCRs and HLA-C alleles showing the fewest. Most TCR sequences were seen in very few donors, while some public TCRs were found in many individuals. In a later analysis, most CMV-associated TCR beta chains were found to appear HLA-restricted, with HLA associations seemingly driven largely by CMV exposure. According to a later genetic analysis, donors in an Asian-associated ancestry cluster had fewer N-insertions in productive TCRs than the approximately 610-donor mean.

What was sequenced was PBMCs. The receptor's source is a girl aged 2 to 10 in good health and CMV-seropositive.

The DNA is TGTGCCAGCAGTTTATCGGGACAGGGGGACAACACTGAAGCTTTCTTT. Its protein reads: CASSLSGQGDNTEAFF. The rearranged chain carries TRBV28 and TRBJ1-1, with 11 bases in between that match TRBD1. The CDR3 sequence holds 16 residues, the cysteine and phenylalanine included. The kept DNA is CDR3 alone, 48 bases in frame from the first base. Unmatched junction bases come to 3, with V trimmed by 1 base and J by 2 bases. Based on the germline V gene, the CDR1 and CDR2 sequences are MDHEN and SYDVKM.